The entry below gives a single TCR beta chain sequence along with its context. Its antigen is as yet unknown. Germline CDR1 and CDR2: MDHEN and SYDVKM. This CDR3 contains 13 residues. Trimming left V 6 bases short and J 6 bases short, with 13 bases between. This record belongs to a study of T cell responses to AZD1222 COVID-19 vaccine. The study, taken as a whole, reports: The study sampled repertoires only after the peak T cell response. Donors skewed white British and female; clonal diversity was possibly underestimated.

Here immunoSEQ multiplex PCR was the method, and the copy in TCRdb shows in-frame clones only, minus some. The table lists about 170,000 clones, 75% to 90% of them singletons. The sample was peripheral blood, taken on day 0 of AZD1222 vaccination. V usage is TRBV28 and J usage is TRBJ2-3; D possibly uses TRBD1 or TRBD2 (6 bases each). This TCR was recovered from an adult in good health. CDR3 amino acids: CASRGGPGDTQYF. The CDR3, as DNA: TGTGCCAGCAGGGGGGGCCCTGGGGATACGCAGTATTTT.